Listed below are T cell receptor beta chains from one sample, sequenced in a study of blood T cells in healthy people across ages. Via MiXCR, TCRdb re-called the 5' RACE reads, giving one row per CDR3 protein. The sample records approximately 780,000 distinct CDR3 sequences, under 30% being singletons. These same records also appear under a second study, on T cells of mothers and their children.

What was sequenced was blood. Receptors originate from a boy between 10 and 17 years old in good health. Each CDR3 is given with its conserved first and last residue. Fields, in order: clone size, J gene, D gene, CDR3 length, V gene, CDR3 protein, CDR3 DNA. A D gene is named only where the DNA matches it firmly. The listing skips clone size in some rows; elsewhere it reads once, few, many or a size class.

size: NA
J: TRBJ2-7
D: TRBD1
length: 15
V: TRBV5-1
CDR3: CASSSIDREAREQYF
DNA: TGCGCCAGCAGCTCGATAGACAGGGAAGCAAGGGAGCAGTACTTC

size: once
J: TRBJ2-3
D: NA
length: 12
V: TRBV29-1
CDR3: CSSQRGTHTQYF
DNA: TGCAGCTCCCAACGGGGCACACATACGCAGTATTTT

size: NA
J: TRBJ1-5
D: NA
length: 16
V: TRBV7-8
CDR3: CASSLGSGKGNQPQHF
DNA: TGTGCCAGCAGCTTAGGGTCGGGAAAGGGCAATCAGCCCCAGCATTTT

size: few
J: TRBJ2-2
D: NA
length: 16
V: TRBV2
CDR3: CASSEVGGAITGELFF
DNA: TGTGCCAGCAGTGAAGTAGGGGGGGCGATCACCGGGGAGCTGTTTTTT

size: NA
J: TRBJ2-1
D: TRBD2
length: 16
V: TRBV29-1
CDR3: CSVEDPNGRAGDEQFF
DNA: TGCAGCGTTGAAGATCCAAACGGGAGGGCCGGGGATGAGCAGTTCTTC

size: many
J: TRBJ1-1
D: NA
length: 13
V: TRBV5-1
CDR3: CASSFSGDTEAFF
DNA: TGTGCCAGCAGCTTTTCAGGGGACACTGAAGCTTTCTTT

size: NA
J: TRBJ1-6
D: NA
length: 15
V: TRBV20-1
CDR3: CSARDLLGTDSPLHF
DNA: TGCAGTGCTAGAGATCTGCTAGGGACTGATTCACCCCTCCACTTT

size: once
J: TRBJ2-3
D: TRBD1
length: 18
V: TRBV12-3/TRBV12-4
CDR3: CASSFRGGIRGPADTQYF
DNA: TGTGCCAGCAGTTTTCGGGGAGGCATCAGGGGGCCAGCAGATACGCAGTATTTT

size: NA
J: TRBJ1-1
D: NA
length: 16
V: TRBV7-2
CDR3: CASSSGGSDWSAEAFF
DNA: TGTGCCAGCAGCTCGGGGGGTTCGGACTGGAGCGCTGAAGCTTTCTTT

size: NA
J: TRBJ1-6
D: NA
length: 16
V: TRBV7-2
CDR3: CASSLVSGTYNSPLHF
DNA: TGTGCCAGCAGCTTAGTTTCGGGAACCTATAATTCACCCCTCCACTTT

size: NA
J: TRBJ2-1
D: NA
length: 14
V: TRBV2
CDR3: CASRRPSSYNEQFF
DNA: TGTGCCAGCAGAAGGCCAAGCTCCTACAATGAGCAGTTCTTC

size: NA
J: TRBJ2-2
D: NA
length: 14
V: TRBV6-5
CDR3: CASSRDAFTGELFF
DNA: TGTGCCAGCAGCCGGGACGCCTTCACCGGGGAGCTGTTTTTT

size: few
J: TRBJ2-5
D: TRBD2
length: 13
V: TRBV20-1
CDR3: CSAAGLAEETQYF
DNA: TGCAGTGCAGCGGGACTAGCGGAAGAGACCCAGTACTTC

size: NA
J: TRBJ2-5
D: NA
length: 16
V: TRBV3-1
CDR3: CASSQDIRWVTETQYF
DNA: TGTGCCAGCAGCCAAGATATCCGGTGGGTCACGGAGACCCAGTACTTC

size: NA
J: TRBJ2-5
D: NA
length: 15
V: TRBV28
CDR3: CASTVGGEVQETQHF
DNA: TGTGCCAGCACCGTGGGCGGGGAGGTCCAAGAGACCCAGCACTTC

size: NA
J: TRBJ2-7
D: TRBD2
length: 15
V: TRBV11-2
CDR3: CASSLEELAAYEQYF
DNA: TGTGCCAGCAGCCTGGAGGAACTAGCGGCTTACGAGCAGTACTTC

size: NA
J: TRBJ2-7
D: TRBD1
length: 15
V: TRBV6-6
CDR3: CASSPDRALSYEQYF
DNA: TGTGCCAGCAGCCCGGACAGGGCGTTATCCTACGAGCAGTACTTC

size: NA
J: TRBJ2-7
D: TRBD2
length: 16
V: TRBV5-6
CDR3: CASSFLTSGGPYEQYF
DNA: TGTGCCAGCAGCTTTCTGACTAGCGGGGGTCCCTACGAGCAGTACTTC

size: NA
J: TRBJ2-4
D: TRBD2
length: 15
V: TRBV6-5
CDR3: CASSTGTSGGGIQYF
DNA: TGTGCCAGCAGTACAGGGACTAGCGGGGGTGGCATTCAGTACTTC

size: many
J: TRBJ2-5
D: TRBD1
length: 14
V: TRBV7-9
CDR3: CASSPRTGQETQYF
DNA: TGTGCCAGCAGCCCAAGGACAGGGCAAGAGACCCAGTACTTC

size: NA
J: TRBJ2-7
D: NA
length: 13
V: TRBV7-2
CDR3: CASSPATAYEQYF
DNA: TGTGCCAGCAGCCCAGCGACAGCCTACGAGCAGTACTTC

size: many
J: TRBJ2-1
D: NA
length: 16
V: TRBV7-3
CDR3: CASSLTASDSYNEQFF
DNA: TGTGCCAGCAGCTTAACGGCTAGCGACTCCTACAATGAGCAGTTCTTC

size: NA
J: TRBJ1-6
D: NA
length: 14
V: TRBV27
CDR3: CASRKSSYNSPLHF
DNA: TGTGCCAGCAGGAAGAGCTCCTATAATTCACCCCTCCACTTT

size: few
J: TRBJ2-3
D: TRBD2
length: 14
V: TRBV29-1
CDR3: CSVEPSGRADTQYF
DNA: TGCAGCGTTGAACCTAGCGGGAGAGCAGATACGCAGTATTTT

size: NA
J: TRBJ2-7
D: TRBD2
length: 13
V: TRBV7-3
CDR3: CASSLYKGGEQYF
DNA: TGTGCCAGCAGCTTATACAAGGGAGGGGAGCAGTACTTC

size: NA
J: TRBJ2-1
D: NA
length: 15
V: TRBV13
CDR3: CASSPWGGRSSEQFF
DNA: TGTGCCAGCAGCCCTTGGGGGGGCCGTTCAAGTGAGCAGTTCTTC

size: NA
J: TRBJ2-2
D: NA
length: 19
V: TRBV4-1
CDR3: CASSRISTRGRTNTGELFF
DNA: TGCGCCAGCAGCCGCATATCGACTAGGGGGAGAACGAACACCGGGGAGCTGTTTTTT

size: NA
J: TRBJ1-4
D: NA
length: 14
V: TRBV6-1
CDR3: CASKAGHENEKLFF
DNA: TGTGCCAGCAAAGCGGGGCATGAGAATGAAAAACTGTTTTTT

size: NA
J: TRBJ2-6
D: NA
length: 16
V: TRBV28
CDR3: CASSFTGLGRANVLTF
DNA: TGTGCCAGCAGTTTCACTGGCCTAGGGAGGGCCAACGTCCTGACTTTC

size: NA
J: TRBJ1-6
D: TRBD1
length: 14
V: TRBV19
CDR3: CASSPGTGPKPLHF
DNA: TGTGCCAGTAGTCCCGGGACAGGTCCGAAACCCCTCCACTTT

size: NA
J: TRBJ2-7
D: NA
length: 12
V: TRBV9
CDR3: CASSVGGDEQYF
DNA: TGTGCCAGCAGCGTAGGGGGCGACGAGCAGTACTTC

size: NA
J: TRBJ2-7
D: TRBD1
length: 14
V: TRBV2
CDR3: CASSPSGTGYEQYF
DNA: TGTGCCAGCAGTCCATCCGGGACAGGGTACGAGCAGTACTTC

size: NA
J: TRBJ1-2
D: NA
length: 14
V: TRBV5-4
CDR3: CASSLYGPMGGYTF
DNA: TGTGCCAGCAGCTTGTACGGACCAATGGGGGGCTACACCTTC

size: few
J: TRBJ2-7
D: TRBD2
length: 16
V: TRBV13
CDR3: CASSPQGLAGGGEQYF
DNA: TGTGCCAGCAGCCCGCAAGGGCTAGCGGGGGGTGGGGAGCAGTACTTC

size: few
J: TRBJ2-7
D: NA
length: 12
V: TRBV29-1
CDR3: CSVLHTSYEQYF
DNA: TGCAGCGTTTTGCACACCTCCTACGAGCAGTACTTC

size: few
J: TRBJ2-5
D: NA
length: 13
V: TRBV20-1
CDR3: CSASPDSQETQYF
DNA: TGCAGTGCTAGCCCCGACAGCCAAGAGACCCAGTACTTC

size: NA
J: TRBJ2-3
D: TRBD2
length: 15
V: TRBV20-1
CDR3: CSATGLAGEIDTQYF
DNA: TGCAGTGCTACAGGACTAGCGGGGGAGATAGATACGCAGTATTTT

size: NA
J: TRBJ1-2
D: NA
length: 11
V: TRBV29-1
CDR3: CSVALNYGYTF
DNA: TGCAGCGTGGCCCTAAACTATGGCTACACCTTC

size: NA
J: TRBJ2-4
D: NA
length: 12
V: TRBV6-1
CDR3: CASRTQGSIQYF
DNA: TGTGCCAGCCGAACGCAGGGAAGCATTCAGTACTTC

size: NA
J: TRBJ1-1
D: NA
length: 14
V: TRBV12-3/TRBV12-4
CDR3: CASSFFRDDTEAFF
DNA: TGTGCCAGCAGTTTTTTCAGGGACGACACTGAAGCTTTCTTT

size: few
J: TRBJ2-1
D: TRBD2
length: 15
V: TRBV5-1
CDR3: CASSPLTSGNNEQFF
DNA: TGCGCCAGCAGCCCCCTGACTAGCGGGAACAATGAGCAGTTCTTC

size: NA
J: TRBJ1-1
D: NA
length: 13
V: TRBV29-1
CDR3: CSAAGKGTTEAFF
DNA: TGCAGCGCTGCTGGGAAGGGGACCACTGAAGCTTTCTTT

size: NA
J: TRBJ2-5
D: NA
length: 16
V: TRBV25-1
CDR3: CASSESVGAGEETQYF
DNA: TGTGCCAGCAGTGAATCGGTTGGGGCAGGGGAAGAGACCCAGTACTTC

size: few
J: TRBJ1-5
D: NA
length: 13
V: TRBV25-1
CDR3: CASSDQGSQPQHF
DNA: TGTGCCAGCAGTGACCAGGGTAGTCAGCCCCAGCATTTT

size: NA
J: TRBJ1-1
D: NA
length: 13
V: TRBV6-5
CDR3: CASSYGVNAEAFF
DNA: TGTGCCAGCAGTTACGGGGTGAACGCTGAAGCTTTCTTT

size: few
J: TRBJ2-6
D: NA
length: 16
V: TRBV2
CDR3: CASSEGHSFSANVLTF
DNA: TGTGCCAGCAGTGAGGGACACTCCTTTTCGGCCAACGTCCTGACTTTC

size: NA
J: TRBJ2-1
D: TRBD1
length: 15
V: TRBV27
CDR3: CASSPRQGAAFGQFF
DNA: TGTGCCAGCAGTCCCCGACAGGGGGCGGCTTTCGGGCAGTTCTTC

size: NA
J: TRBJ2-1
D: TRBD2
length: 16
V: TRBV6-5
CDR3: CASSYSGGELYNEQFF
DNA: TGTGCCAGCAGTTACTCTGGGGGGGAACTTTACAATGAGCAGTTCTTC

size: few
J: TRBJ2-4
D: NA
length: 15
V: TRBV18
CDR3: CASSPLPGGKNIQYF
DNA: TGTGCCAGCTCACCACTGCCCGGGGGCAAAAACATTCAGTACTTC

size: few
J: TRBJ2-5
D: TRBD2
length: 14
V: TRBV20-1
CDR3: CSARNSGGQETQYF
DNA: TGCAGTGCTAGGAATAGCGGGGGTCAAGAGACCCAGTACTTC